Listed here are 27 T cell receptor beta chains from one sample, sequenced in a study of blood T cell repertoires in COVID-19. TCRdb keeps only in-frame clones here, not all; method: immunoSEQ multiplex PCR. The sample lists about 120,000 clones, 85% to 90% occurring once. Sequencing was carried out using peripheral blood. These receptor sequences come from a man older than 75 with active or convalescent COVID-19.

The chain recombines TRBV4-2 with TRBJ2-7; D is unclear. This CDR3 has 15 residues. Trimming took 0 bases from V and 0 from J, leaving 9 bases between them. CDR1 LGHNA and CDR2 YNFKEQ come from the germline V gene. CDR3 sequence: CASSQDLFVSYEQYF. CDR3 in DNA: TGTGCCAGCAGCCAAGATCTGTTCGTCTCCTACGAGCAGTACTTC.

The chain is built from TRBV7-9 and TRBJ2-5, with 7 positions matching TRBD1. Germline CDR1 and CDR2: SEHNR and FQNEAQ (reference sequence). CDR3 length equals 15 residues. Trimming cost V 5 bases and J 2 bases; bases outside gene matches: 8. In DNA, the CDR3 is TGTGCCAGCAGCCGGTCGGACAGGTTTCAAGAGACCCAGTACTTC. Protein product: CASSRSDRFQETQYF.

V is TRBV11-3 and J is TRBJ2-3; D perhaps matches TRBD2 (5 bases). CDR1 is SGHNT and CDR2 is YENEEA in the germline V gene. Trimming shortened V by 3 bases and J by 1 base, and 14 bases separated the two germline ends. This CDR3 has 16 residues. The DNA of the CDR3 is TGTGCCAGCAGCTTTTCCGGGGATTCGGGCACAGATACGCAGTATTTT. Its protein is CASSFSGDSGTDTQYF.

This sequence joins TRBV7-9 and TRBJ2-7, with D uncertain. Between the trimmed V and J ends, which lost 5 bases and 7 bases, there was a span of 9 bases. The CDR3 contains 11 residues. The germline CDR1 and CDR2 sequences are SEHNR and FQNEAQ (reference sequence). As DNA, the CDR3 is TGTGCCAGCAGCATAATCTCTGAGCAGTACTTC. This encodes CASSIISEQYF. Supplemented by reference TRBV7-9 and TRBJ2-7, the full variable domain reads DTGVSQNPRHKITKRGQNVTFRCDPISEHNRLYWYRQTLGQGPEFLTYFQNEAQLEKSRLLSDRFSAERPKGSFSTLEIQRTEQGDSAMYLCASSIISEQYFGPGTRLTVT.

This chain links TRBV9 with TRBJ2-5; D is possibly TRBD2 (6 bases). Germline values: CDR1 SGDLS, CDR2 YYNGEE. The V and J ends lost 0 bases and 9 bases respectively, with 12 bases between them. This CDR3 has 13 amino acids. The CDR3 loop is CASSVAAWEAQYF. The CDR3 nucleotides are TGTGCCAGCAGCGTAGCCGCCTGGGAGGCCCAGTACTTC.

This clone appeared a few times. The chain joins TRBV6-2 or TRBV6-3 to TRBJ2-7; the match to TRBD1 covers 7 bases. CDR3 length: 14 amino acids. The germline V gene has CDR1 MNHEY and CDR2 SVGEGT. V gave up 5 bases and J gave up 4 bases; unmatched junction bases: 8. The CDR3 region has the DNA TGTGCCAGCAGTGACGACCGGGACAGATACGAGCAGTACTTC. Residues: CASSDDRDRYEQYF.

This chain joins TRBV9 and TRBJ2-5, with TRBD2 matching 7 bases. In germline, CDR1 is SGDLS, CDR2 YYNGEE. This CDR3 has 18 amino acids. The J segment lost 1 base and the V segment lost 0 bases, leaving 12 bases of the junction unmatched. The CDR3 DNA sequence: TGTGCCAGCAGCGTAGGAGGGGCGGGAGTCCAGACCCAAGAGACCCAGTACTTC. As protein: CASSVGGAGVQTQETQYF.

As DNA, the CDR3 is TGTGCCAGCAGCGTAGGGACAGGGAGGAACACTGAAGCTTTCTTT. This translates into CASSVGTGRNTEAFF. The rearrangement links TRBV7-3 to TRBJ1-1; 9 bases line up with TRBD1. Looked up from germline, CDR1 is SGHTA and CDR2 is FQGTGA. The CDR3 consists of 15 residues. Trimming removed 5 bases from V and 1 base from J; junction bases left unmatched: 5.

By frequency in the sample, this clone is medium-sized. This chain connects TRBV9 to TRBJ1-5, with unresolved D. V lost 4 bases and J lost 1, with 12 bases in between. The CDR3 is 15 residues long. The germline gives CDR1 SGDLS, CDR2 YYNGEE. In DNA form, the CDR3 reads TGTGCCAGCAGCCGAAGTTCGGGAAGCAATCAGCCCCAGCATTTT. Translation gives CASSRSSGSNQPQHF.

The chain employs TRBV19 and TRBJ2-7, with 14 bases fitting TRBD2. The V and J ends lost 11 bases and 6 bases, in that order; junction bases with no gene match: 12. Germline CDR1 reads LNHDA; CDR2 reads SQIVND (reference sequence). The CDR3 covers 15 residues. Written as DNA, the CDR3 is TGTGCCGGCCCGACTAGCGGGAGGGCCGAGGCCGAGCAGTACTTC. Translation gives CAGPTSGRAEAEQYF.

The chain links TRBV10-3 to TRBJ1-1; D possibly corresponds to TRBD1 (6 bases). Per germline, CDR1 ENHRY and CDR2 SYGVKD. V shed 6 bases and J shed 1 base, with 15 bases lying between them. The CDR3 covers 15 residues. CDR3 DNA: TGTGCCATCAGCTATACAGGGTATGGGAACACTGAAGCTTTCTTT. This translates into CAISYTGYGNTEAFF.

This chain connects TRBV20-1 to TRBJ1-1; TRBD1 might be the D (6 bases). This CDR3 is 14 amino acids long. Trimming took off 5 bases at V and 0 bases at J, with 13 bases between the two ends. CDR1 is DFQATT, CDR2 SNEGSKA, per germline (reference sequence). The CDR3 here is CSAGDRIMNTEAFF. CDR3 nucleotide sequence: TGCAGTGCTGGTGACAGGATCATGAACACTGAAGCTTTCTTT.

This chain connects TRBV3-1 (or the pseudogene TRBV3-2) to TRBJ2-7; 7 bases are a match to TRBD2. CDR3 length equals 13 residues. Trimming took 8 bases from V and 5 from J; bases not matched to a gene: 9. Germline values: CDR1 LGHDT, CDR2 YNNKEL (reference sequence). CDR3 region: CASGKRGTDEQYF. CDR3 nucleotide sequence: TGTGCCAGCGGGAAGCGGGGTACGGACGAGCAGTACTTC.

This chain's CDR3 is CASSLSRGTMNSPLHF. In DNA form, the CDR3 reads TGTGCCAGCAGCTTGAGCCGAGGGACAATGAATTCACCCCTCCACTTT. This chain connects TRBV5-5 to TRBJ1-6; TRBD1 is a possible D gene (6 bases). The CDR3 totals 16 residues. The V gene lost 1 base and the J gene lost 7 bases, with 15 bases spanning the gap. Germline CDR1 SGHKS, CDR2 YYEKEE (reference sequence).

This clone was observed a single time. The chain has TRBV5-1 and TRBJ2-5; D remains unclear. The CDR3 extends over 14 amino acids. Per germline, CDR1 SGHRS and CDR2 YFSETQ. The ends were cut back, 1 base at V and 4 bases at J, with 11 bases in the middle. CDR3 in DNA: TGCGCCAGCAGCTTGATGAGTGGTGGAGAGACCCAGTACTTC. It yields the protein CASSLMSGGETQYF.

The chain carries TRBV7-3 and TRBJ2-5; unclear D gene. The length of the CDR3 is 13 residues. Germline V lookup: CDR1 SGHTA, CDR2 FQGTGA. The V and J ends lost 5 bases and 5 bases respectively, with 12 bases between them. The CDR3 region is CASSPDWLETQYF. CDR3 sequence (DNA): TGTGCCAGCAGCCCAGACTGGTTGGAGACCCAGTACTTC.

This clone was found a few times. The chain recombines TRBV21-1 with TRBJ1-4; TRBD1, the D gene given by the table, was not confirmed from the DNA. TRBV21-1 is annotated as a pseudogene. CDR3 size: 14 residues. The CDR3 loop is CASSKAPGDEKLFF. For the CDR3, the DNA is TGTGCCAGCAGCAAAGCGCCAGGGGATGAAAAACTGTTTTTT.

This chain links TRBV21-1 with TRBJ2-5; TRBD2, the table's D call, was not compared with the DNA. TRBV21-1 is an annotated pseudogene. The CDR3 is 14 amino acids. CDR3 protein: CASPGASGRETQYF. The CDR3 DNA sequence: TGTGCCAGCCCAGGTGCTAGCGGGCGGGAGACCCAGTACTTC.

This clone occurred a few times. This chain uses TRBV6-5 with TRBJ1-1; 8 bases match TRBD1. The ends lost 5 bases at V and 4 bases at J; junction bases unmatched: 9. This CDR3 is 15 amino acids long. CDR1 MNHEY and CDR2 SVGAGI come from the germline V gene. The CDR3 loop reads CASSPGGIMGTEAFF. CDR3 coding DNA: TGTGCCAGCAGTCCAGGGGGCATAATGGGCACTGAAGCTTTCTTT.

The chain links TRBV7-2 to TRBJ1-6; D is undetermined. Germline V gene sequence: CDR1 SGHTA, CDR2 FQGNSA. This CDR3 comprises 14 residues. V was shortened by 1 base and J by 10 bases, with 11 bases between the two germline ends. CDR3 sequence (DNA): TGTGCCAGCAGCTTAGGAGAGGGAAGGTCACCCCTCCACTTT. Amino acid sequence: CASSLGEGRSPLHF.

The chain couples TRBV6-2 or TRBV6-3 to TRBJ1-4; no clear D. The CDR3 sequence is 14 residues long. Germline assignment: CDR1 MNHEY and CDR2 SVGEGT. V was trimmed by 2 bases and J by 4 bases, leaving 8 bases between them. The CDR3 loop reads CASSYSRNNEKLFF. The DNA for the CDR3 is TGTGCCAGCAGTTACAGCAGGAATAATGAAAAACTGTTTTTT.

The rearrangement links TRBV20-1 to TRBJ1-2; the D gene is possibly TRBD1 (5 bases). Germline CDR1 is DFQATT and CDR2 is SNEGSKA (reference sequence). Trimming removed 3 bases from V and 0 bases from J, with 14 bases in between. This CDR3 is built from 15 residues. The CDR3 DNA sequence: TGCAGTGCTAGTGAGACCGGGGGACCTAACTATGGCTACACCTTC. Its translation: CSASETGGPNYGYTF.

The chain recombines TRBV19 with TRBJ2-7; 10 positions agree with TRBD1. The CDR3 extends over 16 amino acids. The V gene end was trimmed by 5 bases and the J gene end by 2 bases; junction bases not matched to a gene: 9. CDR1 and CDR2 from the germline V gene are LNHDA and SQIVND (reference sequence). The CDR3 spells CASSPRWTGGTYEQYF. The CDR3 coding sequence is TGTGCCAGTAGTCCCCGATGGACAGGGGGAACCTACGAGCAGTACTTC.

Concerning this clone: With a much larger clone just one base away, this may be a read error. The gene calls are TRBV7-8 and TRBJ2-7, with 10 bases identical to TRBD2. The CDR3 consists of 14 residues. Germline CDR1 and CDR2: SGHVS and FQNEAQ. V was pared by 4 bases and J by 2 bases, with 2 bases of the junction left unmatched. The CDR3 DNA is TGTGCCAGCAGCTCACTAGCGGGGCCCTACGAGCAGTACTTC. Translation gives CASSSLAGPYEQYF.

This clone was seen once. The chain has TRBV7-6 and TRBJ2-3; 10 bases align to TRBD1. The junction had 7 bases not matched to a gene; V was cut back by 2 bases and J by 5 bases. The germline gives CDR1 SGHVS, CDR2 FNYEAQ. This CDR3 has 16 residues. The CDR3 protein is CASSLTTGGQVDTQYF. Here the CDR3 DNA reads TGTGCCAGCAGCTTAACGACAGGGGGCCAAGTAGATACGCAGTATTTT.

This chain links TRBV2 with TRBJ2-2, with 8 bases that match TRBD2. The CDR3 spans 15 residues. V was pared by 6 bases and J by 4 bases, with 7 bases of the junction left unmatched. CDR1 is SNHLY, CDR2 FYNNEI, per germline. The CDR3 loop is CASSDGRGRTGELFF. The CDR3 DNA is TGTGCCAGCAGCGACGGGAGGGGTCGCACCGGGGAGCTGTTTTTT.

The chain uses TRBV5-1 and TRBJ2-7; 11 bases align to TRBD2. This CDR3 is 16 amino acids long. Germline V CDR1 and CDR2: SGHRS, YFSETQ. Germline trimming cut 7 bases from V and 5 bases from J; bases unmatched to any gene: 14. The CDR3 here is CASRRDSSGGIDEQYF. CDR3 in DNA: TGCGCCAGCCGCCGCGACTCTAGCGGGGGGATAGACGAGCAGTACTTC.